These 6 T cell receptor beta chains came from one sample sequenced in a study of blood T cell repertoires in COVID-19. Some clones are missing from TCRdb's copy, which holds only in-frame ones; the method was immunoSEQ multiplex PCR. The sample contains over 200,000 clones, around 89% of which appear only once. Specimen: peripheral blood. The receptors here all came from a woman in her 40s who had recovered from COVID-19.

The chain joins TRBV4-3 to TRBJ1-4; tentatively, D is TRBD1 (5 bases). V was trimmed by 3 bases and J by 8 bases, leaving 16 bases between them. This CDR3 is built from 15 residues. Germline lookup yields CDR1 LGHNA and CDR2 YSLEER. For the CDR3, the DNA is TGCGCCAGCAGCCAGGGGGGGGGTCCCTACGAAAAACTGTTTTTT. Translation gives CASSQGGGPYEKLFF.

The V gene is TRBV4-1, the J gene TRBJ2-1, with no clear D. Trimming removed 1 base from V and 3 bases from J, with 4 bases in between. This CDR3 is 13 amino acids long. The V gene's germline CDR1 is MGHRA and CDR2 YSYEKL. This CDR3 is CASSQGDYNEQFF. CDR3 DNA: TGCGCCAGCAGCCAAGGCGACTACAATGAGCAGTTCTTC.

The chain couples TRBV18 to TRBJ2-3, with 8 positions matching TRBD2. The CDR3 spans 15 residues. CDR1 KGHSH and CDR2 LQKENI come from the germline V gene. V shed 3 bases, J shed 2 bases, and the junction held 4 bases outside the gene matches. The CDR3 DNA reads TGTGCCAGCTCACCTCTTAGCGGGGACACAGATACGCAGTATTTT. It codes for CASSPLSGDTDTQYF.

The chain uses TRBV29-1 and TRBJ1-2, with TRBD1 as a possible D gene (5 bases). The CDR3 covers 8 residues. The V gene's germline CDR1 is SQVTM and CDR2 ANQGSEA. CDR3 protein: CAGDGYTF. The CDR3 coding sequence is TGCGCGGGGGACGGCTACACCTTC.

The rearrangement joins TRBV19 to TRBJ2-7; TRBD2 matches 11 bases. Germline assignment: CDR1 LNHDA and CDR2 SQIVND (reference sequence). This CDR3 has 14 amino acids. The trim removed 5 bases at V and 3 bases at J, leaving 3 bases unmatched. The CDR3 sequence: CASSLGTSGYEQYF. Written as DNA, the CDR3 is TGTGCCAGTAGTTTAGGGACTAGCGGCTACGAGCAGTACTTC.

This sequence joins TRBV20-1 and TRBJ1-1; D is unresolved. V gave up 5 bases and J gave up 11 bases, with 15 bases separating them. CDR3 size: 11 residues. Germline-derived CDR1 and CDR2 are DFQATT and SNEGSKA (reference sequence). CDR3 nucleotides: TGCAGTGCTCGAAGGGAGGCGAGGGCTTTCTTT. This sequence encodes CSARREARAFF.